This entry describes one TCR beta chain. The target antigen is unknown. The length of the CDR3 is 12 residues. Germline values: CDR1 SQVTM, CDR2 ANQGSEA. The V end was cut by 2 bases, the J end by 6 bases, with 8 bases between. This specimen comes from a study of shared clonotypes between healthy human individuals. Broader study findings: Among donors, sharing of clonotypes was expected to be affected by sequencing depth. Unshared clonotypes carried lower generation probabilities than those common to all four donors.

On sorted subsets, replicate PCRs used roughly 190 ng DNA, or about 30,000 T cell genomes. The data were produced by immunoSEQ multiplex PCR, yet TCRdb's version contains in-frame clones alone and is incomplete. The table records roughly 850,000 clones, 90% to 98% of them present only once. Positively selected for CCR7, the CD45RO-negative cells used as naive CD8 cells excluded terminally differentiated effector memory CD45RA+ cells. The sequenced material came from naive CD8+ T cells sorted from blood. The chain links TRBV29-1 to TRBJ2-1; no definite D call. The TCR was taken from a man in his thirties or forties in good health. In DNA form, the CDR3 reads TGCAGCGTTGAATCCGAGTTCAATGAGCAGTTCTTC. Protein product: CSVESEFNEQFF.